A selection of T cell receptor beta chains follows, all from one sample in a study of T cell clonotyping in hematopoietic cell transplantation. Clones were read by immunoSEQ multiplex PCR, and TCRdb kept only the in-frame ones, dropping some. This table has about 12,000 clones, 89% appearing once. What was sequenced was peripheral blood mononuclear cells. All receptors come from a human donor who either received an allogeneic hematopoietic cell transplant for a myeloid malignancy or was a related donor (not recorded which). Some clones in this sample may be carry-over from other donors' samples. The CDR3 runs from the conserved cysteine through the conserved F or W. A D gene is named only where the DNA matches it firmly.

d_gene,j_gene,v_gene,len,CDR3nt,CDR3aa
-,TRBJ1-2,TRBV19,14,TGTGCCAGTAGTATAGTACGGGGACTCTATGGCTACACCTTC,CASSIVRGLYGYTF
-,TRBJ2-3,TRBV19,14,TGTGCCAGTACCTTTGGGGCTAGCGTAGATACGCAGTATTTT,CASTFGASVDTQYF
-,TRBJ2-7,TRBV11-2,13,TGTGCCAGCAGCTTAGCAGGTTCCTACGAGCAGTACTTC,CASSLAGSYEQYF
TRBD2,TRBJ2-2,TRBV12-5,17,TGTGCTAGTGCCGCCCGTCGGGTTAGCGGGTACACCGGGGAGCTGTTTTTT,CASAARRVSGYTGELFF
-,TRBJ1-2,TRBV29-1,15,TGCAGCGTTACCCCCTCGGATGCATCCAGGCGGAGCTACACCTTC,CSVTPSDASRRSYTF
TRBD2,TRBJ2-3,TRBV19,16,TGTGCCAGTAGTATAAGAGCGGGGGGGAGCACAGATACGCAGTATTTT,CASSIRAGGSTDTQYF
TRBD1,TRBJ1-3,TRBV15,14,TGTGCCACCAGCGACAGGGGGACTGGAAACACCATATATTTT,CATSDRGTGNTIYF
TRBD1,TRBJ2-7,TRBV7-8,13,TGTGCCAACTCAAGGGGGCCAGACTACGAGCAGTACTTC,CANSRGPDYEQYF
TRBD1,TRBJ1-2,TRBV30,13,TGTGCCTGGAGTGTCGCGAGACAGGGTGGCTACACCTTC,CAWSVARQGGYTF
TRBD1,TRBJ1-1,TRBV4-3,15,TGCGCCAGCAGCCAGACAGGGGAAGTGCACACTGAAGCTTTCTTT,CASSQTGEVHTEAFF